The present entry profiles one T cell receptor beta chain with its context. The antigen remains undetermined. The CDR3 runs 15 residues. V was clipped by 0 bases and J by 4 bases, with 14 bases between them. In germline, CDR1 is GTSNPN, CDR2 SVGIG (reference sequence). The data were obtained in a study of regulatory T cells in long-lasting Graves disease. Study conclusions and caveats: Persistent disease exhibited a predilection for TRBV28, TRBJ1-2 and TRBJ2-5. The number of shared public clonotypes was higher in persistent patients (2,741) than new patients (966).

TCR beta libraries were built with iRepertoire HTBI primers and Arm-PCR of CDR3 regions. One entry per CDR3 protein results from TCRdb running MiXCR on the multiplex PCR reads. The table shows approximately 350,000 distinct CDR3 sequences, with approximately 16% occurring only once. As for time point: newly diagnosed GD, antithyroid drugs for less than 3 months. PBMCs provided the RNA from which the TCR library was made. This same sample was also taken into another study, of T cells in Graves' hyperthyroidism and ophthalmopathy.

The source of this sequence is a man aged 40-55 years with Graves disease. The starting material was peripheral blood mononuclear cells (PBMCs), obtained at new diagnosis, from a patient treated with antithyroid drugs. This chain uses TRBV30 with TRBJ2-3; unclear D gene. DNA of the CDR3: TGTGCCTGGAGTGTACCCCCGGGTTTTGCAGATACGCAGTATTTT. Protein: CAWSVPPGFADTQYF. The entire variable domain, with the rest obtained from reference TRBV30 and TRBJ2-3, is as follows: SQTIHQWPATLVQPVGSPLSLECTVEGTSNPNLYWYRQAAGRGLQLLFYSVGIGQISSEVPQNLSASRPQDRQFILSSKKLLLSDSGFYLCAWSVPPGFADTQYFGPGTRLTVL.